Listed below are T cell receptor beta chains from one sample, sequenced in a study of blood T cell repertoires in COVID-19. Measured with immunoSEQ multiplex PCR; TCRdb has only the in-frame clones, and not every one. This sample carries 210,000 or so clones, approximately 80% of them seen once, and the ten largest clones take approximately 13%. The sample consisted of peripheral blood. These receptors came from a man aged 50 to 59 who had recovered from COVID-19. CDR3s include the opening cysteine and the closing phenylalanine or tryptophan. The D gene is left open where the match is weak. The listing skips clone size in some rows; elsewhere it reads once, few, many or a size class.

CDR3nt: TGTGCCAGTAGCCATCCGGGACAGCTCTACGAGCAGTACTTC
CDR3aa: CASSHPGQLYEQYF
d_gene: TRBD1
abundance: .
v_gene: TRBV19
j_gene: TRBJ2-7

CDR3nt: TGTGCCAGCAGCTCCCCAGGGTATGGCTACACCTTC
CDR3aa: CASSSPGYGYTF
d_gene: .
abundance: once
v_gene: TRBV7-8
j_gene: TRBJ1-2

CDR3nt: TGTGCCACCAGTGATGCAGGGGTTTATGGCTACACCTTC
CDR3aa: CATSDAGVYGYTF
d_gene: .
abundance: .
v_gene: TRBV24-1
j_gene: TRBJ1-2

CDR3nt: TGTGCCAGCAGGAGTTATGATGCAACTAATGAAAAACTGTTTTTT
CDR3aa: CASRSYDATNEKLFF
d_gene: .
abundance: .
v_gene: TRBV6-1
j_gene: TRBJ1-4

CDR3nt: TGTGCCAGCAGCTTAGAACCTCTACAGCCCCAGCATTTT
CDR3aa: CASSLEPLQPQHF
d_gene: .
abundance: .
v_gene: TRBV7-2
j_gene: TRBJ1-5

CDR3nt: TGTGCCACAGGACTAGCGGGAGGAAATGAGCAGTTCTTC
CDR3aa: CATGLAGGNEQFF
d_gene: TRBD2
abundance: .
v_gene: TRBV10-3
j_gene: TRBJ2-1

CDR3nt: TGTGCCAGCAGCCGCCTTGGGAGGAATTCACCCCTCCACTTT
CDR3aa: CASSRLGRNSPLHF
d_gene: .
abundance: .
v_gene: TRBV3-1/TRBV3-2
j_gene: TRBJ1-6

CDR3nt: TGTGCCAGTAGTTTCTCGAGCCGGGACAGGGTAAGTGGGGCCAACGTCCTGACTTTC
CDR3aa: CASSFSSRDRVSGANVLTF
d_gene: TRBD1
abundance: .
v_gene: TRBV19
j_gene: TRBJ2-6

CDR3nt: TGTGCCAGCAGTTTGAGGCCCGTAAGGCCCTACGAGCAGTACTTC
CDR3aa: CASSLRPVRPYEQYF
d_gene: .
abundance: .
v_gene: TRBV27
j_gene: TRBJ2-7

CDR3nt: TGTGCCATAAGCGGGAGGCAAGAGACCCAGTACTTC
CDR3aa: CAISGRQETQYF
d_gene: TRBD2
abundance: .
v_gene: TRBV10-3
j_gene: TRBJ2-5

CDR3nt: TGTGCCAGCACCCCGCAAAACCACTGGTATGAGCAGTTCTTC
CDR3aa: CASTPQNHWYEQFF
d_gene: .
abundance: once
v_gene: TRBV7-2
j_gene: TRBJ2-1

CDR3nt: TGTGCCAGCAGTGCTCCGTGGGGCATGCAGTTCTTC
CDR3aa: CASSAPWGMQFF
d_gene: .
abundance: .
v_gene: TRBV28
j_gene: TRBJ2-1

CDR3nt: TGTGCCAGCAGCTTGTGGACAGTCCTTGGCAATGAGCAGTTCTTC
CDR3aa: CASSLWTVLGNEQFF
d_gene: .
abundance: .
v_gene: TRBV5-6
j_gene: TRBJ2-1

CDR3nt: TGTGCCAGCAGCGAAGGGGCTAGCGGGTTTGTCGGGATCTACGAGCAGTACTTC
CDR3aa: CASSEGASGFVGIYEQYF
d_gene: TRBD2
abundance: .
v_gene: TRBV3-1/TRBV3-2
j_gene: TRBJ2-7

CDR3nt: TGTGCCAGCAGCGCAGGACTAGCAGGAGTGTACAATGAGCAGTTCTTC
CDR3aa: CASSAGLAGVYNEQFF
d_gene: TRBD2
abundance: .
v_gene: TRBV7-9
j_gene: TRBJ2-1

CDR3nt: TGTGCCAGCAGCCAAGATTTAAGGGAGGATCAGCCCCAGCATTTT
CDR3aa: CASSQDLREDQPQHF
d_gene: .
abundance: .
v_gene: TRBV4-2
j_gene: TRBJ1-5

CDR3nt: TGTGCCAGCAGTTACACTACAGGGGGCGGAAAACCCCAGCATTTT
CDR3aa: CASSYTTGGGKPQHF
d_gene: TRBD1
abundance: .
v_gene: TRBV6-2/TRBV6-3
j_gene: TRBJ1-5

CDR3nt: TGTGCCAGCAGTGAAGGGGGGATTTCCTACGAGCAGTACTTC
CDR3aa: CASSEGGISYEQYF
d_gene: .
abundance: .
v_gene: TRBV25-1
j_gene: TRBJ2-7

CDR3nt: TGTGCCATCAGTGACGGTAGCAATCAGCCCCAGCATTTT
CDR3aa: CAISDGSNQPQHF
d_gene: .
abundance: few
v_gene: TRBV10-3
j_gene: TRBJ1-5

CDR3nt: TGTGCCAGCAGCGACTACGCTAGCACAGATACGCAGTATTTT
CDR3aa: CASSDYASTDTQYF
d_gene: .
abundance: .
v_gene: TRBV6-2/TRBV6-3
j_gene: TRBJ2-3

CDR3nt: TGCGCCAGCAGTGAAGGGCACAGGCCGAACACCGGGGAGCTGTTTTTT
CDR3aa: CASSEGHRPNTGELFF
d_gene: .
abundance: many
v_gene: TRBV10-1
j_gene: TRBJ2-2

CDR3nt: TGTGCCATCAGTACACAGGGGGGTGAGCAGTACTTC
CDR3aa: CAISTQGGEQYF
d_gene: TRBD1
abundance: .
v_gene: TRBV10-3
j_gene: TRBJ2-7

CDR3nt: TGTGCCAGCAGTGAAGCTCACTCGAGGGACTATGGCTACACCTTC
CDR3aa: CASSEAHSRDYGYTF
d_gene: .
abundance: .
v_gene: TRBV6-1
j_gene: TRBJ1-2

CDR3nt: TGTGCCAGCAGCGTAGGATTTCTAGCCTCAGCAGAGGATGAGCAGTTCTTC
CDR3aa: CASSVGFLASAEDEQFF
d_gene: .
abundance: .
v_gene: TRBV9
j_gene: TRBJ2-1

CDR3nt: TGTGCCAGCAAAGTGGCTAGCGGAAATCTTGGCACAGATACGCAGTATTTT
CDR3aa: CASKVASGNLGTDTQYF
d_gene: TRBD2
abundance: .
v_gene: TRBV7-9
j_gene: TRBJ2-3

CDR3nt: TGTGCCAGCAGCCGCGGTAGGGAGATGGGCAATCAGCCCCAGCATTTT
CDR3aa: CASSRGREMGNQPQHF
d_gene: .
abundance: .
v_gene: TRBV28
j_gene: TRBJ1-5

CDR3nt: TGTGCATGGAAGGGAGTCGGCTATGGCTACACCTTC
CDR3aa: CAWKGVGYGYTF
d_gene: .
abundance: few
v_gene: TRBV30
j_gene: TRBJ1-2

CDR3nt: TGTGCCACCTCAGGATATTATGAGCAGTTCTTC
CDR3aa: CATSGYYEQFF
d_gene: .
abundance: few
v_gene: TRBV27
j_gene: TRBJ2-1

CDR3nt: TGCGCCAGCAGTGGGCTAGCGGGAGGTACCGGGGAGCTGTTTTTT
CDR3aa: CASSGLAGGTGELFF
d_gene: TRBD2
abundance: .
v_gene: TRBV10-1
j_gene: TRBJ2-2

CDR3nt: TGTGCCAGTAAAGAGCATACCTCCTACGAGCAGTACTTC
CDR3aa: CASKEHTSYEQYF
d_gene: .
abundance: .
v_gene: TRBV19
j_gene: TRBJ2-7

CDR3nt: TGCGCCAGCAGTCATCCAAGACTATCCCCCAGCTGCGAGCAGTACTTC
CDR3aa: CASSHPRLSPSCEQYF
d_gene: .
abundance: once
v_gene: TRBV23-1
j_gene: TRBJ2-7

CDR3nt: TGTGCCAGCAGCCTCGGACAGGGGTGGAATGAAAAACTGTTTTTT
CDR3aa: CASSLGQGWNEKLFF
d_gene: TRBD1
abundance: once
v_gene: TRBV27
j_gene: TRBJ1-4

CDR3nt: TGTGCCAGCAGCGTGGGGAAGGGAGCGGGAGGTCACGAGCAGTACTTC
CDR3aa: CASSVGKGAGGHEQYF
d_gene: TRBD2
abundance: .
v_gene: TRBV9
j_gene: TRBJ2-7

CDR3nt: TGTGCCAGCAGCTTAAGCGTCTCGGGGAGTGAGCAGTACTTC
CDR3aa: CASSLSVSGSEQYF
d_gene: .
abundance: once
v_gene: TRBV7-3
j_gene: TRBJ2-7

CDR3nt: TGTGCCAGCACCACAGGGGGCCTGGCTTTCTTT
CDR3aa: CASTTGGLAFF
d_gene: TRBD1
abundance: .
v_gene: TRBV28
j_gene: TRBJ1-1

CDR3nt: TGCGCCAGCAGTATAACTAGCGGGACCTACAATGAGCAGTTCTTC
CDR3aa: CASSITSGTYNEQFF
d_gene: TRBD2
abundance: .
v_gene: TRBV10-2
j_gene: TRBJ2-1

CDR3nt: TGTGCCAGCAGCCAAGAACCTAGCTACGAGCAGTACTTC
CDR3aa: CASSQEPSYEQYF
d_gene: .
abundance: .
v_gene: TRBV4-2
j_gene: TRBJ2-7

CDR3nt: TGTGCCAGTAGCATCCGGACTAGCGGGAGTACGTACGAGCAGTACTTC
CDR3aa: CASSIRTSGSTYEQYF
d_gene: TRBD2
abundance: few
v_gene: TRBV19
j_gene: TRBJ2-7

CDR3nt: TGTGCCAGCTCACCCAACAGGGGGGACACCGGGGAGCTGTTTTTT
CDR3aa: CASSPNRGDTGELFF
d_gene: TRBD1
abundance: .
v_gene: TRBV18
j_gene: TRBJ2-2

CDR3nt: TGTGCCAGCAGCACCGCCGACAGGGCCTTAAACACCATATATTTT
CDR3aa: CASSTADRALNTIYF
d_gene: TRBD1
abundance: .
v_gene: TRBV9
j_gene: TRBJ1-3

CDR3nt: TGTGCCAGCAGAAAAAGATGGGGCAGAAACGTCCTGACTTTC
CDR3aa: CASRKRWGRNVLTF
d_gene: .
abundance: few
v_gene: TRBV28
j_gene: TRBJ2-6